One and the same sample provided the 4 T cell receptor beta chains below, sequenced in a study of cytomegalovirus exposure and HLA in healthy donors. In the PCR, 60 Vbeta and 13 Jbeta primers were used. Profiling relied on immunoSEQ multiplex PCR, and the TCRdb table lists in-frame clones only, not all of them. This sample has over 120,000 clones, with 8.5% to 10% found just once. Sequencing was performed on PBMCs. These receptors were obtained from a man aged 50 to 60 in good health and CMV-seronegative.

The J gene is TRBJ2-1, the V gene TRBV19; weak D call: TRBD1 (6 bases). The V end was cut by 4 bases, the J end by 4 bases, with 14 bases between. CDR1 is LNHDA and CDR2 is SQIVND in the germline V gene (reference sequence). This CDR3 has 15 amino acids. The CDR3: CASSTTVGGYNEQFF. Here the CDR3 DNA reads TGTGCCAGTAGTACGACAGTAGGGGGTTACAATGAGCAGTTCTTC.

V usage is TRBV28 and J usage is TRBJ2-7; D may be TRBD2 (6 bases). Germline V gives CDR1 MDHEN, CDR2 SYDVKM. The CDR3 length is 16 residues. V was cut by 6 bases and J by 3 bases, with 21 bases left in between. In DNA, the CDR3 is TGTGCCAGCAGGGCTACCGGGAGCCTTTACTACTACGAGCAGTACTTC. Encoded protein: CASRATGSLYYYEQYF. The complete variable domain, with remaining parts taken from reference TRBV28 and TRBJ2-7, reads DVKVTQSSRYLVKRTGEKVFLECVQDMDHENMFWYRQDPGLGLRLIYFSYDVKMKEKGDIPEGYSVSREKKERFSLILESASTNQTSMYLCASRATGSLYYYEQYFGPGTRLTVT.

The rearrangement uses TRBV7-8 and TRBJ1-2, with 7 bases identical to TRBD1. The germline gives CDR1 SGHVS, CDR2 FQNEAQ. V was clipped by 5 bases and J by 0 bases; unmatched bases: 6. The CDR3 totals 15 residues. The chain's CDR3 is CASSPRTGANYGYTF. Written as DNA, the CDR3 is TGTGCCAGCAGCCCCCGGACAGGCGCTAACTATGGCTACACCTTC.

This clone was observed a handful of times. The chain couples TRBV29-1 to TRBJ1-3; D is uncertain. This CDR3 has 12 amino acids. The germline V gene has CDR1 SQVTM and CDR2 ANQGSEA. V lost 4 bases to trimming and J lost 2 bases, with 6 bases between them. The chain's CDR3 is CSVGQTGNTIYF. CDR3 DNA: TGCAGCGTTGGCCAGACTGGAAACACCATATATTTT.